The 25 T cell receptor beta chains in this list originate from one sample, sequenced in a study of T cells in Graves' hyperthyroidism and ophthalmopathy. RNA transcripts were the template for amplifying TCR beta CDR3 regions. During a first-round RT-PCR of the TCR CDR3, the HTBI primer set was used. TCRdb recomputed calls from the multiplex PCR reads with MiXCR, one row per CDR3 protein. The sample holds under 650,000 distinct CDR3 sequences, about 16% seen once. Sequencing was done on a sample of blood. The receptors here all came from a woman between 25 and 40 years old with Graves' hyperthyroidism.

This clonotype was picked up a small number of times. The J gene is TRBJ2-7, the V gene TRBV2, with 8 bases fitting TRBD1. V gave up 6 bases and J gave up 3 bases; unmatched junction bases: 4. The germline CDR1 and CDR2 sequences are SNHLY and FYNNEI. The CDR3 covers 13 residues. CDR3 sequence reads: CASRRQGFYEQYF. The CDR3 DNA follows: TGTGCCAGCAGACGACAGGGGTTCTACGAGCAGTACTTC.

The genes are TRBV5-1 and TRBJ2-1; D perhaps matches TRBD1 (6 bases). The CDR3 has 15 residues. Germline V lookup: CDR1 SGHRS, CDR2 YFSETQ. Trimming took off 9 bases at V and 3 bases at J, with 19 bases between the two ends. This CDR3 reads CATLDTGQNYNEQFF. CDR3 DNA: TGCGCCACCCTTGATACTGGACAGAACTACAATGAGCAGTTCTTC. Full variable domain (rest looked up from reference TRBV5-1 and TRBJ2-1): KAGVTQTPRYLIKTRGQQVTLSCSPISGHRSVSWYQQTPGQGLQFLFEYFSETQRNKGNFPGRFSGRQFSNSRSEMNVSTLELGDSALYLCATLDTGQNYNEQFFGPGTRLTVL.

This clonotype was recorded a few times. Germline and junction disagree at one end, which may indicate a read error. V usage is TRBV3-1 and J usage is TRBJ2-3; D may be TRBD2 (5 bases). This CDR3 is built from 16 residues. Per germline, CDR1 LGHDT and CDR2 YNNKEL (reference sequence). The CDR3 region has the DNA TGTGCCAGCAGCCAAGATCCAGTATCTAGCACAGATGCGCAGTATTTT. It is translated as CASSQDPVSSTDAQYF.

In its sample, this clonotype was seen many times. This chain links TRBV30 with TRBJ2-1; D not resolved. V lost 2 bases to trimming and J lost 1 base, with 6 bases between them. The CDR3 is 13 amino acids. CDR1 and CDR2 (germline): GTSNPN, SVGIG (reference sequence). CDR3 loop: CAWSMGSYNEQFF. In DNA form, the CDR3 reads TGTGCCTGGAGTATGGGGTCCTACAATGAGCAGTTCTTC.

This clonotype was detected a few times. V and J are TRBV29-1 and TRBJ2-5; 9 bases align to TRBD2. CDR3 length: 16 amino acids. Germline V gene lookup returns CDR1 SQVTM and CDR2 ANQGSEA. Trimming cost V 0 bases and J 4 bases; bases outside gene matches: 9. CDR3 region: CSVEDTGTSLGETQYF. DNA for the CDR3: TGCAGCGTTGAAGATACCGGGACTAGCTTGGGAGAGACCCAGTACTTC.

Concerning this clonotype: This may arise from a read error, as a much more abundant clone is one base away. The chain is built from TRBV7-2 and TRBJ2-5; TRBD1 agrees at 7 bases. This CDR3 has 16 amino acids. CDR1 SGHTA and CDR2 FQGNSA come from the germline V gene. In nucleotides, the CDR3 is TGTGCCGGCAGCTTAACCCGGACAGGTGGGCAAGAGACCCAGTACTTC. This sequence encodes CAGSLTRTGGQETQYF. Variable domain in full (rest from reference TRBV7-2 and TRBJ2-5): GAGVSQSPSNKVTEKGKDVELRCDPISGHTALYWYRQSLGQGLEFLIYFQGNSAPDKSGLPSDRFSAERTGGSVSTLTIQRTQQEDSAVYLCAGSLTRTGGQETQYFGPGTRLLVL.

This clonotype was seen repeatedly, ten times or more. The chain joins TRBV5-5 to TRBJ1-1, with D hard to call. Per the germline V gene, CDR1 is SGHKS and CDR2 is YYEKEE (reference sequence). This CDR3 is built from 13 residues. Deletions cut 6 bases from V and 5 bases from J, with 14 bases between. CDR3 sequence reads: CASTYAGRTEAFF. CDR3 coding DNA: TGTGCCAGCACCTATGCAGGACGGACTGAAGCTTTCTTT.

The chain uses TRBV29-1 and TRBJ2-1; 10 positions agree with TRBD2. There are 14 residues in the CDR3. Per germline, CDR1 SQVTM and CDR2 ANQGSEA. V lost 1 base, J lost 9 bases, and 6 bases stayed unmatched. CDR3 sequence reads: CSVEVSGRLGEQFF. The CDR3 nucleotides are TGCAGCGTTGAAGTTAGCGGGAGGCTAGGTGAGCAGTTCTTC.

A note on this clonotype: With a much larger clone just one base away, this may be a read error. The chain joins TRBV10-3 to TRBJ2-3; TRBD1 or TRBD2 may be the D gene (5 bases each). Looked up from germline, CDR1 is ENHRY and CDR2 is SYGVKD. The CDR3 has 16 amino acids. The CDR3 DNA is TGTGCCACCAGTGAGTCGAGGGGCGGAACCACAGATACGCAGTATTTT. Translation: CATSESRGGTTDTQYF.

This chain joins TRBV20-1 and TRBJ2-7, with D perhaps matching TRBD2 (5 bases). The V and J ends lost 6 bases and 6 bases respectively, with 12 bases between them. The CDR3 spans 11 residues. Germline assignment: CDR1 DFQATT and CDR2 SNEGSKA (reference sequence). The chain's CDR3 is CSAIRAGEQYF. In DNA form, the CDR3 reads TGCAGTGCCATCCGGGCGGGCGAGCAGTACTTC.

The V and J genes are TRBV20-1 and TRBJ2-7; 8 bases agree with TRBD2. The CDR3 totals 15 residues. Germline trimming cut 0 bases from V and 2 bases from J; bases unmatched to any gene: 6. Germline CDR1 reads DFQATT; CDR2 reads SNEGSKA (reference sequence). Here the CDR3 DNA reads TGCAGTGCTAGAGATCTGAGCGGGAGTACCTACGAGCAGTACTTC. Translating gives CSARDLSGSTYEQYF.

In this sample, this clonotype turned up many times. The chain couples TRBV30 to TRBJ2-1, with D perhaps matching TRBD2 (6 bases). V lost 4 bases, J lost 0 bases, and 25 bases lay in between. The CDR3 consists of 19 residues. Per the germline V gene, CDR1 is GTSNPN and CDR2 is SVGIG (reference sequence). CDR3 coding DNA: TGTGCCTGGACCCCGGACACGGGGCTAGCGCTGAGCTCCTACAATGAGCAGTTCTTC. Its protein product is CAWTPDTGLALSSYNEQFF.

The sample holds a few counts of this clonotype. The V gene is TRBV28, the J gene TRBJ1-1, with TRBD1 as a possible D gene (6 bases). With 6 bases removed from V and 9 bases from J, the gap between germline ends came to 23 bases. This CDR3 spans 15 amino acids. In germline, CDR1 is MDHEN, CDR2 SYDVKM. The CDR3 DNA reads as TGTGCCAGCAGACAAGTATTCAGGGGATTGGGGAAAGCTTTCTTT. This gives the protein CASRQVFRGLGKAFF.

At least ten counts were recorded for this clonotype. The chain links TRBV5-1 to TRBJ2-6, with D possibly matching TRBD1 (6 bases). The germline V gene encodes CDR1 SGHRS and CDR2 YFSETQ. This CDR3 has 14 residues. V lost 3 bases, J lost 2 bases, and 6 bases lay in between. The CDR3 is CASSSGAGANVLTF. The CDR3 bases are TGCGCCAGCAGCTCAGGGGCTGGGGCCAACGTCCTGACTTTC.

The V gene is TRBV27, the J gene TRBJ1-4; D perhaps matches TRBD1 (5 bases). Trimming stripped 7 bases from V and 8 bases from J, with 20 bases between. Germline CDR1 is MNHEY and CDR2 is SMNVEV (reference sequence). The CDR3 consists of 15 residues. In DNA form, the CDR3 reads TGTGCCAGCACCGCACGGGGGGGTGGGAGCGAAAAACTGTTTTTT. It encodes CASTARGGGSEKLFF.

This clonotype has just a few counts. This chain connects TRBV5-1 to TRBJ2-7; weak D call: TRBD1 (6 bases). Germline-derived CDR1 and CDR2 are SGHRS and YFSETQ. The CDR3 loop spans 12 amino acids. The V end lost 0 bases, the J end lost 7 bases, and 8 bases lay between the germline ends. CDR3 residues: CASSLATGEQYF. The CDR3 nucleotides are TGCGCCAGCAGCTTGGCGACAGGAGAGCAGTACTTC.

The chain carries TRBV6-2 or TRBV6-3 and TRBJ2-2; TRBD2 matches 10 bases. The CDR3 runs 17 residues. Germline CDR1 and CDR2: MNHEY and SVGEGT. J gave up 1 base and V 7 bases, and 9 bases lay outside the gene matches. This CDR3 is CASTQPSGGLNTGELFF. The CDR3 DNA follows: TGTGCCAGCACCCAGCCTAGCGGGGGACTGAACACCGGGGAGCTGTTTTTT.

This sequence joins TRBV27 and TRBJ2-7; D is possibly TRBD2 (7 bases). Germline assignment: CDR1 MNHEY and CDR2 SMNVEV (reference sequence). V was trimmed by 9 bases and J by 2 bases, leaving 17 bases between them. The CDR3 has 14 residues. CDR3 DNA sequence: TGTGCCAGGCCCCCTTGCGGGGGCCCCTACGAGCAGTACTTC. This codes for CARPPCGGPYEQYF.

This rearrangement joins TRBV24-1 to TRBJ1-1, with D possibly matching TRBD1 (5 bases). The germline gives CDR1 KGHDR, CDR2 SFDVKD. This CDR3 has 16 amino acids. Trimming took 2 bases from V and 4 from J, leaving 16 bases between them. The CDR3 sequence: CATSDSSGRVSTEAFF. CDR3 coding DNA: TGTGCCACCAGTGATTCTTCCGGCAGGGTGAGCACTGAAGCTTTCTTT.

This clonotype was observed a single time. The chain uses TRBV29-1 and TRBJ2-2; D could derive from TRBD1 or TRBD2 (5 bases each). Looked up from germline, CDR1 is SQVTM and CDR2 is ANQGSEA. The CDR3 totals 13 residues. Trimming left V 4 bases short and J 2 bases short, with 8 bases between. The CDR3 sequence is CSVGDLNTGELFF. The CDR3 DNA sequence: TGCAGCGTTGGGGACCTAAACACCGGGGAGCTGTTTTTT.

The chain joins TRBV28 to TRBJ1-1, with 7 bases matching TRBD1. CDR1 and CDR2 from the germline V gene are MDHEN and SYDVKM. The CDR3 extends over 13 amino acids. The trim removed 8 bases at V and 5 bases at J, leaving 8 bases unmatched. CDR3 residues: CASYRGVSTEAFF. CDR3 bases: TGTGCCAGCTACAGGGGAGTGAGTACTGAAGCTTTCTTT.

This clonotype was detected many times. The chain couples TRBV6-2 or TRBV6-3 to TRBJ2-7; no firm D call. From germline, CDR1 is MNHEY and CDR2 SVGEGT. V lost 6 bases and J 2 bases, leaving 23 bases between the germline ends. The CDR3 has 17 residues. The DNA for the CDR3 is TGTGCCAGCAGACCATCTCTGGTGGTTGACTTTACCTACGAGCAGTACTTC. It encodes CASRPSLVVDFTYEQYF.

The rearrangement links TRBV7-9 to TRBJ2-5, with 7 positions matching TRBD1. The CDR3 runs to 13 residues. Germline V gene data show CDR1 as SEHNR and CDR2 as FQNEAQ (reference sequence). The V segment lost 4 bases and the J segment 5 bases; nucleotides outside the gene matches: 4. The CDR3 region is CASSSTGYETQYF. In DNA form, the CDR3 reads TGTGCCAGCAGCTCGACAGGGTATGAGACCCAGTACTTC.

This clonotype was seen many times. This chain links TRBV7-9 with TRBJ2-3; 11 positions agree with TRBD2. Germline CDR1 reads SEHNR; CDR2 reads FQNEAQ (reference sequence). This CDR3 comprises 16 residues. V lost 1 base to trimming and J lost 5 bases; unmatched junction nucleotides: 5. CDR3 bases: TGTGCCAGCAGCTTAGAACTAGCGGGAGTAGGAGATACGCAGTATTTT. It codes for CASSLELAGVGDTQYF.

The chain combines TRBV5-5 with TRBJ1-4; D gene ambiguous. This CDR3 comprises 16 residues. V lost 0 bases, J lost 4 bases, and 13 bases lay in between. The germline V gene has CDR1 SGHKS and CDR2 YYEKEE (reference sequence). Here the CDR3 DNA reads TGTGCCAGCAGCTTGGGGACCAGGATCTATAATGAAAAACTGTTTTTT. Translating it yields CASSLGTRIYNEKLFF.